A selection of T cell receptor beta chains follows, all from one sample in a study of T-cell memory formation after mild COVID-19. Each CDR3 protein gets one entry after TCRdb re-called the 5' RACE reads with MiXCR. The sample holds about 140,000 distinct CDR3 sequences, 20% to 25% seen once. The sequencing sample was made of PBMCs or a T cell subset sorted from them (not recorded which). These receptors were collected from an adult woman who had mild COVID-19 (a few samples of this study predate the infection). Cell type and time point are not known. Each CDR3 is given with its conserved first and last residue. The order of the fields is CDR3 length, J gene, clone size, V gene, D gene, CDR3 DNA, CDR3 protein. D genes are given only for firm matches. Rows give clone size only sometimes, using once, few, many, or a class for an expanded clone.

length: 14
J: TRBJ2-7
size: -
V: TRBV15
D: -
DNA: TGTGCCACCAGCAGAGAGTTAGGACACTACGAGCAGTACTTC
CDR3: CATSRELGHYEQYF

length: 16
J: TRBJ1-1
size: few
V: TRBV4-3
D: -
DNA: TGCGCCAGCAGCCAAGAGGCGGGGTCATGGGGGGCTGAAGCTTTCTTT
CDR3: CASSQEAGSWGAEAFF

length: 12
J: TRBJ1-1
size: -
V: TRBV30
D: -
DNA: TGTGCCTGGAGTACGGCGAACACTGAAGCTTTCTTT
CDR3: CAWSTANTEAFF

length: 15
J: TRBJ2-3
size: -
V: TRBV7-6
D: -
DNA: TGTGCCAGCAGCTTCCGGGGGCCCCCCACAGATACGCAGTATTTT
CDR3: CASSFRGPPTDTQYF

length: 15
J: TRBJ2-1
size: few
V: TRBV19
D: TRBD1
DNA: TGTGCCAGTAGTGTCCGGACAGGGCCCTACAATGAGCAGTTCTTC
CDR3: CASSVRTGPYNEQFF

length: 16
J: TRBJ1-1
size: few
V: TRBV11-3
D: -
DNA: TGTGCCAGCAGCTTAGGGGCTATGGGGGCGGAAACTGAAGCTTTCTTT
CDR3: CASSLGAMGAETEAFF

length: 15
J: TRBJ1-1
size: once
V: TRBV14
D: -
DNA: TGTGCCAGCAGCGAGACCGGGATCCAGAGGGATGAAGCTTTCTTT
CDR3: CASSETGIQRDEAFF

length: 15
J: TRBJ1-1
size: -
V: TRBV25-1
D: TRBD1
DNA: TGTGCCAGCAGTTTCCGGACAGGTGCCTACACTGAAGCTTTCTTT
CDR3: CASSFRTGAYTEAFF

length: 13
J: TRBJ2-7
size: -
V: TRBV27
D: -
DNA: TGTGCCAGCAGTTTATCCCCGCTCTACGAGCAGTACTTC
CDR3: CASSLSPLYEQYF

length: 14
J: TRBJ1-1
size: few
V: TRBV15
D: -
DNA: TGTGCCACCAGCAGACCGGGGATGAACACTGAAGCTTTCTTT
CDR3: CATSRPGMNTEAFF

length: 13
J: TRBJ1-2
size: -
V: TRBV4-2
D: TRBD1
DNA: TGTGCCAGCAGCCAGGAGACAGGGGTTGGCTACACCTTC
CDR3: CASSQETGVGYTF

length: 15
J: TRBJ1-1
size: -
V: TRBV7-9
D: -
DNA: TGTGCCAGCAGCCCTGTTCTAGCCAGGGACACTGAAGCTTTCTTT
CDR3: CASSPVLARDTEAFF

length: 13
J: TRBJ1-1
size: many
V: TRBV5-1
D: -
DNA: TGCGCCAGCAGCTTGGGAGGGGCCACTGAAGCTTTCTTT
CDR3: CASSLGGATEAFF

length: 19
J: TRBJ2-6
size: few
V: TRBV7-6
D: -
DNA: TGTGCCAGCAGCTTAGGTTATGGGACGACTAGCTCTGGGGCCAACGTCCTGACTTTC
CDR3: CASSLGYGTTSSGANVLTF

length: 13
J: TRBJ1-6
size: -
V: TRBV12-3/TRBV12-4
D: -
DNA: TGTGCCAGCAGTTTATTTTGGGACTCACCCCTCCACTTT
CDR3: CASSLFWDSPLHF

length: 15
J: TRBJ2-7
size: few
V: TRBV4-3
D: -
DNA: TGCGCCAGCAGCCAAGTTCCGGGAGAGGGGCACGAGCAGTACTTC
CDR3: CASSQVPGEGHEQYF

length: 14
J: TRBJ1-4
size: -
V: TRBV27
D: -
DNA: TGTGCCAGCAGCCCTCTGGGGGGTCTCGAAAAACTGTTTTTT
CDR3: CASSPLGGLEKLFF

length: 13
J: TRBJ1-5
size: -
V: TRBV6-1
D: TRBD1
DNA: TGTGCCAGCAGGCAGGGGGGCAATCAGCCCCAGCATTTT
CDR3: CASRQGGNQPQHF

length: 13
J: TRBJ2-3
size: -
V: TRBV5-6
D: -
DNA: TGTGCCAGCAGCTTGCCTACCGCAGATACGCAGTATTTT
CDR3: CASSLPTADTQYF

length: 14
J: TRBJ2-7
size: -
V: TRBV27
D: -
DNA: TGTGCCAGCAGTTTATCGCGTCCCTCCTACGAGCAGTACTTC
CDR3: CASSLSRPSYEQYF

length: 13
J: TRBJ2-3
size: few
V: TRBV19
D: TRBD1
DNA: TGTGCCAGTTGGGGACAGATCACAGATACGCAGTATTTT
CDR3: CASWGQITDTQYF

length: 14
J: TRBJ1-2
size: few
V: TRBV19
D: -
DNA: TGTGCCAGTAGTTCCGGGCGGGTACGGTATGGCTACACCTTC
CDR3: CASSSGRVRYGYTF

length: 15
J: TRBJ1-1
size: -
V: TRBV9
D: TRBD1
DNA: TGTGCCAGCAGCGTCAGGGGGTCGGCGAACACTGAAGCTTTCTTT
CDR3: CASSVRGSANTEAFF

length: 15
J: TRBJ2-7
size: -
V: TRBV20-1
D: TRBD2
DNA: TGCAGTGCTGACGGGACTAGCGGGGGGCTCTACGAGCAGTACTTC
CDR3: CSADGTSGGLYEQYF

length: 13
J: TRBJ2-3
size: -
V: TRBV15
D: TRBD2
DNA: TGTGCCACCAGCGTAGCGGGAGAAGATACGCAGTATTTT
CDR3: CATSVAGEDTQYF

length: 14
J: TRBJ2-1
size: few
V: TRBV7-8
D: -
DNA: TGTGCCAGCAGCGTCGGCGGAGGCCACAATGAGCAGTTCTTC
CDR3: CASSVGGGHNEQFF

length: 14
J: TRBJ2-2
size: -
V: TRBV20-1
D: -
DNA: TGCAGTGCTAACCCAGGAGGGTTCCAGGGGGAGCTGTTTTTT
CDR3: CSANPGGFQGELFF

length: 17
J: TRBJ1-2
size: -
V: TRBV3-1
D: TRBD1
DNA: TGTGCCAGCAGCCCGGGGACAGGGGAATTTAGAAACTATGGCTACACCTTC
CDR3: CASSPGTGEFRNYGYTF

length: 16
J: TRBJ2-1
size: -
V: TRBV5-1
D: -
DNA: TGCGCCAGCAGCTCCCCCGGATTGAGCTCCTACAATGAGCAGTTCTTC
CDR3: CASSSPGLSSYNEQFF

length: 15
J: TRBJ1-2
size: -
V: TRBV7-9
D: -
DNA: TGTGCCAGCAGCTTAGCAAGGGGAAATAACTATGGCTACACCTTC
CDR3: CASSLARGNNYGYTF

length: 13
J: TRBJ1-1
size: -
V: TRBV24-1
D: -
DNA: TGTGCCACCAGTGATTTAGAGGGAACCGAAGCTTTCTTT
CDR3: CATSDLEGTEAFF

length: 14
J: TRBJ2-1
size: few
V: TRBV24-1
D: -
DNA: TGTGCCACCAGTGATTTGCGCGCTTATGATGAGCAGTTCTTC
CDR3: CATSDLRAYDEQFF